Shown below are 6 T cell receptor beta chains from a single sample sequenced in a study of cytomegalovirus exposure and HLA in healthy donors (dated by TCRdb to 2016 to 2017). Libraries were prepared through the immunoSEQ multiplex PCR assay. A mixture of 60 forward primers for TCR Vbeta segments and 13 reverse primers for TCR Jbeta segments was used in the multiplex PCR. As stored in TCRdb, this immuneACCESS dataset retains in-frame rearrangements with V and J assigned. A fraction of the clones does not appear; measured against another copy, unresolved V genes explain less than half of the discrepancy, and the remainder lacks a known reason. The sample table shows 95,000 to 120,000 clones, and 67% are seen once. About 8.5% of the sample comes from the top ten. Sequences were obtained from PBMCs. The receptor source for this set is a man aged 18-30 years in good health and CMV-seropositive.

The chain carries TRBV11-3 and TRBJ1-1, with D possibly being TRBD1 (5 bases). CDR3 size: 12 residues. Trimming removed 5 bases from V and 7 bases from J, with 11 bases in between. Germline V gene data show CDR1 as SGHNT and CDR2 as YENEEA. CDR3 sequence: CASSLLGGEAFF. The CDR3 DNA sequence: TGTGCCAGCAGCCTTCTCGGGGGTGAAGCTTTCTTT.

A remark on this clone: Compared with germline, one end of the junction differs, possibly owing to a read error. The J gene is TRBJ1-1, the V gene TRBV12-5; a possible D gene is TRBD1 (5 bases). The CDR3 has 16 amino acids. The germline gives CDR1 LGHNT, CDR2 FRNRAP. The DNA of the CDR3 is TGTGCTAGTGGTTTGGTAATGGGAGGGGTGAACACTAAAGCTTTCTTT. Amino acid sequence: CASGLVMGGVNTKAFF.

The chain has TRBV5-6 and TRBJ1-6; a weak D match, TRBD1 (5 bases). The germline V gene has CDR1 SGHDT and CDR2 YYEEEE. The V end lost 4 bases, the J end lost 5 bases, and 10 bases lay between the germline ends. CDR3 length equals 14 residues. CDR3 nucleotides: TGTGCCAGCAGCCCCGACAGTGATAATTCACCCCTCCACTTT. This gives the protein CASSPDSDNSPLHF. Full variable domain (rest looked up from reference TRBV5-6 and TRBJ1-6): DAGVTQSPTHLIKTRGQQVTLRCSPKSGHDTVSWYQQALGQGPQFIFQYYEEEERQRGNFPDRFSGHQFPNYSSELNVNALLLGDSALYLCASSPDSDNSPLHFGNGTRLTVT.

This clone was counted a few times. CDR3 region: CSVSGSLQPVNLYEQYV. Here the CDR3 DNA reads TGCAGCGTTTCAGGCTCTCTGCAACCGGTCAATCTATACGAGCAGTACGTC. J is TRBJ2-7 and V is TRBV29-1; D is unclear. This CDR3 is 17 amino acids long. The V and J ends lost 5 bases and 4 bases respectively, with 27 bases between them. CDR1 is SQVTM and CDR2 is ANQGSEA in the germline V gene.

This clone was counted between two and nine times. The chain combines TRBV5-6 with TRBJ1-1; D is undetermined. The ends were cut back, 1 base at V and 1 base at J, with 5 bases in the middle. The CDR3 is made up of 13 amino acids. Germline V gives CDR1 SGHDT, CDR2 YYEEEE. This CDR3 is CASSLSQNTEAFF. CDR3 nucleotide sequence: TGTGCCAGCAGCTTGTCCCAGAACACTGAAGCTTTCTTT.

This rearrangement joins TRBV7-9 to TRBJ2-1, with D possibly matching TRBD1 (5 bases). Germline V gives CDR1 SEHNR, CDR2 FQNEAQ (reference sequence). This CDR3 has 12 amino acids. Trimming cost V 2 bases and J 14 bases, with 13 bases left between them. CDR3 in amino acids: CASSLSTQQEFF. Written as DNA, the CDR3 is TGTGCCAGCAGCTTATCTACCCAACAGGAGTTCTTC.